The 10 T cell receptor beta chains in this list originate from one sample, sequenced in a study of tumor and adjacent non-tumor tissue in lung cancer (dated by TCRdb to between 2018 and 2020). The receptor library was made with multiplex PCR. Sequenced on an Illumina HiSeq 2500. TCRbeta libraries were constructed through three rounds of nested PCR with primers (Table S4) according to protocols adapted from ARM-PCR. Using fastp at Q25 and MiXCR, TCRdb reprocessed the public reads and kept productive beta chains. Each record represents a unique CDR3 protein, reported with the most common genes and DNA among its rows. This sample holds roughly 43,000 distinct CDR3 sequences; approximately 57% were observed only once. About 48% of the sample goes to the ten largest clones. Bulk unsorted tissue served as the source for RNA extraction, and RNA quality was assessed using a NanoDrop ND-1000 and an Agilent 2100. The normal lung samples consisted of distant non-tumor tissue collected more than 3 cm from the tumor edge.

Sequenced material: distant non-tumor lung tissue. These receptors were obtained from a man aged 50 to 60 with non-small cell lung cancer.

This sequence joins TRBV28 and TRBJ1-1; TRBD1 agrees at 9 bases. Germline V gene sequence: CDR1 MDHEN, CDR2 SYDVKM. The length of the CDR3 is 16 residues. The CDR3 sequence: CGTSQADRGLATEAFF. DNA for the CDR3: TGTGGCACCAGTCAAGCGGACAGGGGACTGGCCACTGAAGCTTTCTTT.

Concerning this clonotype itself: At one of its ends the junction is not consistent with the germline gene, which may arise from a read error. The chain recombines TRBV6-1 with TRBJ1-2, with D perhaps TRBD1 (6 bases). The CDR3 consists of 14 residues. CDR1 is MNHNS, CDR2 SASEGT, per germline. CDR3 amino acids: CAGRGGGPNYGYTF. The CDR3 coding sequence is TGCGCCGGCAGAGGGGGGGGACCTAACTATGGCTACACCTTC.

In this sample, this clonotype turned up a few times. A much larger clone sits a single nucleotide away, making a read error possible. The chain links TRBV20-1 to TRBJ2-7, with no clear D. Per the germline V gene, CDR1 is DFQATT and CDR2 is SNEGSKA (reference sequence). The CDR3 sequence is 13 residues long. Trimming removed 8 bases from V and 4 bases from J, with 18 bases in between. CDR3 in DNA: TGCAGTTCCCTGGGCTGGTTGGTATACGAGCAGTACTTC. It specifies CSSLGWLVYEQYF.

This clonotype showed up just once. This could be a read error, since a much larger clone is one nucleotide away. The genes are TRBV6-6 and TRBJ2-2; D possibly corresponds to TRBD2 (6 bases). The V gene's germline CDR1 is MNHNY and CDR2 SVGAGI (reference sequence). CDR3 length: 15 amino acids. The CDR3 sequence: CVSSTPGTLVGELFF. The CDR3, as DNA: TGTGTCAGCAGTACCCCCGGGACTCTAGTCGGGGAGCTGTTTTTT.

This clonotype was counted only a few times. The CDR3 region is CASSLARSLAGYNEQFF. In DNA, the CDR3 is TGTGCCAGCAGCTTAGCGAGATCACTAGCGGGATACAATGAGCAGTTCTTC. This sequence joins TRBV7-9 and TRBJ2-1; 10 bases agree with TRBD2. The V and J ends lost 0 bases and 4 bases, in that order; junction bases with no gene match: 6. The CDR3 runs 17 residues. Germline V lookup: CDR1 SEHNR, CDR2 FQNEAQ (reference sequence).

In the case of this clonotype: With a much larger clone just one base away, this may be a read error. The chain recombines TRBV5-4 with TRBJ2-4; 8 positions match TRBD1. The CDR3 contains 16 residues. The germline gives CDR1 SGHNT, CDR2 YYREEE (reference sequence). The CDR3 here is CANSPQGEGAKNIQYF. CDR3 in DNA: TGTGCCAACAGCCCACAGGGGGAAGGGGCCAAAAACATTCAGTACTTC.

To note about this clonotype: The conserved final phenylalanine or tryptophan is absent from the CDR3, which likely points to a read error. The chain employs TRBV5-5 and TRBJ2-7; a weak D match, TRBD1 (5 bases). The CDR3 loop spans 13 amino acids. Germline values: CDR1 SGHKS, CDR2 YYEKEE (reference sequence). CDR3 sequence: CASSPTEKNEQYL. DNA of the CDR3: TGTGCTAGCAGCCCGACAGAGAAAAATGAGCAGTACCTC.

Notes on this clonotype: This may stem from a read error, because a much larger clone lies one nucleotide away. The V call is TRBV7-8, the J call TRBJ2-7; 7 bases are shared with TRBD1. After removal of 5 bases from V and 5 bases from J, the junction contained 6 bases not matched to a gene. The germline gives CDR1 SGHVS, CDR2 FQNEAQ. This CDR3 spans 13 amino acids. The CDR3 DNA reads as TGTGCCAGCAGCGTCGGGACAGAGGACGAGCAGTACTTC. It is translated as CASSVGTEDEQYF.

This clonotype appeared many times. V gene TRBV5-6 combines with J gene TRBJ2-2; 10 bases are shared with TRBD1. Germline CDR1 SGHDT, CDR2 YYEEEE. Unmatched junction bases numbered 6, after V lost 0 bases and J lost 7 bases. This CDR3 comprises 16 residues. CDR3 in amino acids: CASSLGQGAFGGELFF. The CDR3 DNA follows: TGTGCCAGCAGCTTGGGACAGGGGGCATTTGGCGGGGAGCTGTTTTTT.

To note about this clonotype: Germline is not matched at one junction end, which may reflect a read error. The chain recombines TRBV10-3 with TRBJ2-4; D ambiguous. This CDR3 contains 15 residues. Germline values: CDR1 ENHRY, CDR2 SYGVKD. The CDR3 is CAISDPWQATNIQYF. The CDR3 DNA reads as TGTGCCATCAGTGATCCCTGGCAGGCCACAAACATTCAGTACTTC.